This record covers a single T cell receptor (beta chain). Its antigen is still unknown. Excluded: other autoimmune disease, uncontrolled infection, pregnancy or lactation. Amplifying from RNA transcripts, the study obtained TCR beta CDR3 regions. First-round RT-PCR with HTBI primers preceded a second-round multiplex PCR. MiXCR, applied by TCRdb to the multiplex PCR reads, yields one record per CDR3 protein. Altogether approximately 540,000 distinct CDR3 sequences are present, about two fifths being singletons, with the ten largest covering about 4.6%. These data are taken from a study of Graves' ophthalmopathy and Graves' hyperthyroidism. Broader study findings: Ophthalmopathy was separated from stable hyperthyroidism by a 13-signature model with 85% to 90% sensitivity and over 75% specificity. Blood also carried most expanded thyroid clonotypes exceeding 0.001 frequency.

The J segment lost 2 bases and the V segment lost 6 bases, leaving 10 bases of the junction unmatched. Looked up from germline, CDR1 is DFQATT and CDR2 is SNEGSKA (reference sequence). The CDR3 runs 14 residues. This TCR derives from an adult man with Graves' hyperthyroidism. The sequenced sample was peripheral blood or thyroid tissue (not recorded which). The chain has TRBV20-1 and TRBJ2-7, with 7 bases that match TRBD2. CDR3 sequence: CSASSQGLPYEQYF. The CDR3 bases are TGCAGTGCCAGCAGTCAGGGACTACCCTACGAGCAGTACTTC.